This T cell receptor beta chain was identified in a study of T cells after yellow fever vaccination. Whole-study results and caveats: Although most clonotypes did not, a small share appeared in both CD4 and CD8 compartments.

This clonotype occurred a few times. What it binds is unknown. V shed 2 bases, J shed 1 base, and the junction held 9 bases outside the gene matches. The length of the CDR3 is 19 residues. CDR1 is LGHNA, CDR2 YSLEER, per germline. In making TCR cDNA, 5'RACE template switching added a universal primer site and UMIs to it. TCRdb re-derived calls from the 5' RACE reads in MiXCR, one entry per CDR3 protein. The sample contains roughly 300,000 distinct CDR3 sequences, roughly 7% of which appear only once. The sequencing used PBMCs, collected about 49 days after the first yellow fever vaccination. The chain recombines TRBV4-3 with TRBJ2-3, with 13 bases fitting TRBD2. This TCR came from a man between 18 and 29 years old who received the YFV17D yellow fever vaccine. CDR3 sequence (DNA): TGCGCCAGCAGCCAAACACTAGCGGGGGGGACGCTAGGCACAGATACGCAGTATTTT. Protein product: CASSQTLAGGTLGTDTQYF.